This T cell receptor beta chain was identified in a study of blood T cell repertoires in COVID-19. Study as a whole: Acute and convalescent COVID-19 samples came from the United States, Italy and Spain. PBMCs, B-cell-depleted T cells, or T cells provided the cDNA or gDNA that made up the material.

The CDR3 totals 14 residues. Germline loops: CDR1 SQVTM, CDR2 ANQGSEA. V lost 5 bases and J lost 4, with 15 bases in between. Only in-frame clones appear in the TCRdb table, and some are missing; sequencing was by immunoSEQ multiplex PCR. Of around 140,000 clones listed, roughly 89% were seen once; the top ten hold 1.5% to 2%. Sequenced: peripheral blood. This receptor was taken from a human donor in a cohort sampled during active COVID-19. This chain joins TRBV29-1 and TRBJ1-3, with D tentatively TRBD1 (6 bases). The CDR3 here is CSVLNRARGNTIYF. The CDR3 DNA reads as TGCAGCGTTTTAAACAGGGCGCGCGGAAACACCATATATTTT. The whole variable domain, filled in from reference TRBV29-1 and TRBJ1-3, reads SAVISQKPSRDICQRGTSLTIQCQVDSQVTMMFWYRQQPGQSLTLIATANQGSEATYESGFVIDKFPISRPNLTFSTLTVSNMSPEDSSIYLCSVLNRARGNTIYFGEGSWLTVV.